This T cell receptor (beta chain) derives from a study of blood T cell repertoires in COVID-19 (dated by TCRdb to the early 2020s). About the investigation overall: Samples from collaborators originated in the United States, Italy and Spain and spanned both the acute and convalescent phases of COVID-19. The material from the prospective study consisted of cDNA or gDNA derived from T cells, B-cell-depleted T cells, or PBMCs. The dataset comprised deeply sampled blood TCRbeta repertoires from subjects exposed to, actively infected with, or recovered from COVID-19. The repertoires were released in a freely available public database intended as a resource for research on the immune response to SARS-CoV-2. The samples were drawn from two sources: the first 160 participants of the ongoing ImmuneRACE study, and 950 to 1,500 subjects contributed by 6 global collaborators. Sample metadata almost always included a de-identified subject ID, COVID-19 status, age in years and sex. Where available, HLA class I and class II types were obtained from metadata supplied by the sample provider rather than from assay-based typing. Study-wide conclusions, independent of this receptor: The amount of clinical and demographic metadata varied by source and participant and was provided uncurated.

TCRbeta CDR3 regions were amplified from genomic DNA using the immunoSEQ Assay, a bias-controlled multiplex PCR. On the authors' methods: The number of nucleated cells in each sample was estimated from the amplification of reference gene primers within the assay. Sequence reads were collapsed and filtered to measure the absolute abundance of every unique TCRbeta CDR3 rearrangement. Productive Simpson clonality was computed per sample as the square root of Simpson's diversity index over productive rearrangements. In its TCRdb copy, this immuneACCESS table keeps in-frame sequences only and misses some clones. Where compared with another copy, unresolved V genes explain less than half of these, and the others have no known cause. V, J and clone size are taken as reported in that table, and D and trimming were inferred from the DNA itself. The table for this sample lists some 110,000 clones; over 60% of them were counted only once. The ten largest clones add up to 5% to 8% of the sample.

The V end loses 5 bases and the J end loses 4 bases, and a stretch of 9 bases separates them. The CDR3 measures 13 amino acids from cysteine to phenylalanine. Left in the record is the CDR3 DNA by itself, 39 bases read in frame from the first base. Each collaborating institution followed its own protocols to collect whole blood in K2EDTA tubes. For TCRbeta analysis, collaborators shipped samples in one of three forms: frozen whole blood, isolated PBMCs, or DNA extracted from either of those sample types. For this clone: Its antigen is not yet known. No much larger clonotype is one base removed from it; base qualities were not supplied.

The sample was peripheral blood. This receptor chain uses TRBV12-3 or TRBV12-4 and TRBJ1-5, with TRBD1 tentatively as D gene (5 bases match). This clonotype originated in a man aged 65 to 79 with acute or convalescent COVID-19. The DNA sequence is given as TGTGCCAGCAGTCCCGGGGGGAATCAGCCCCAGCATTTT. Its translation is CASSPGGNQPQHF.